Listed here is a single T cell receptor (beta chain). Profiling relied on immunoSEQ multiplex PCR, and the TCRdb table lists in-frame clones only, not all of them. Here the sample spans 55,000 to 85,000 clones, less than 98% being singletons. This sample is part of a study of technical replicates of blood from four donors. Germline V gene lookup returns CDR1 SGHRS and CDR2 YFSETQ. Losses at the gene ends were 3 bases for V and 6 bases for J; bases not matched to a gene: 18. The CDR3 sequence is 17 residues long. The sequenced sample consisted of T cells isolated from PBMCs. V gene TRBV5-1 combines with J gene TRBJ2-7, with 7 positions matching TRBD1. The clonotype originates from a human donor in good health. This chain's CDR3 is CASSSLPQATGSVEQYF. In nucleotides, the CDR3 is TGCGCCAGCAGCTCCCTGCCCCAGGCGACAGGGTCCGTCGAGCAGTACTTC.